This record looks at one T cell receptor beta chain sequence and its context. This clonotype was observed a few times. Which antigen it targets is not known. Base qualities are missing; no much larger clone stands one base away. This record comes from a study of T cells after yellow fever vaccination (dated by TCRdb to the late 2010s). Describing the broader study: Libraries from fractions with low cell numbers were prepared with the SMART-Seq v4 Ultra Low Input RNA kit. To follow T-cell clones before and after both primary and booster YFV17D yellow fever vaccination, bulk TCR alpha and beta repertoires underwent longitudinal sequencing. The cohort comprised two healthy male donors, one aged 18 to 29 and one aged 30 to 40 years. Blood samples were taken at several timepoints before and after primary and secondary immunization, and bulk PBMC replicates and cell subsets were isolated. What the authors observed across the whole study: Only two donors were included in the study, so the extent to which the findings can be generalized is limited. Computational filtering was required because FACS-sorted repertoires could contain abundant contaminating clonotypes from the bulk population. The secondary T-cell response was found to be weaker but faster than the primary response, with a peak reached on day 5 rather than on day 15. Most clones expanded after primary vaccination were re-detected after the booster (around 96% of CD4 and around 88% of CD8), suggesting broad memory maintenance. A small share of clonotypes occurred in both CD4 and CD8 compartments, likely arising from convergent recombination.

Synthesis of TCR cDNA relied on 5'RACE template switching, a step that introduced a universal primer site along with unique molecular identifiers. Priming of cDNA synthesis was performed from both the TCR alpha and TCR beta constant segments. Library amplification used two PCR steps, and the second PCR step added sample barcodes and sequencing adapters. Sequencing of libraries was done on Illumina HiSeq 2500 (2x100 bp) or NovaSeq (2x150 bp). The authors' analysis ran thus. Demultiplexing of reads and collapsing into UMI consensus sequences were performed with MIGEC, and V(D)J alignment was carried out with MiXCR. Vaccine-responding clonotypes were defined with edgeR using replicate PBMC samples, requiring FDR below 0.01 and a log2 fold change above 5 up to day 15. Bulk clonotypes were assigned CD4 or CD8 identity according to which sequenced CD4 or CD8 repertoire held them at higher abundance. TCRdb cleaned the public reads at Q25 with fastp, built clones with MiXCR and kept in-frame beta chains. Rows with a matching CDR3 protein are joined into one entry that keeps the most common DNA and genes. TCRdb's processing, not the study's, gives the V and J calls here. The sample records approximately 510,000 distinct CDR3 sequences, 21% of which are singletons. Roughly a sixth of the sample comes from the top ten.

The meaning of the sample's treatment or condition label: live attenuated yellow fever vaccine strain. At each blood-draw timepoint, two biological replicates of bulk PBMCs were obtained. A standard Ficoll-Paque protocol was used to isolate PBMCs from peripheral blood. RNA was extracted with TriZol from bulk PBMCs, CD4 and CD8 fractions, and dextramer-positive and dextramer-negative fractions. The material sequenced was PBMCs, taken 21 days after the first yellow fever vaccination. The receptor was isolated from a man between 18 and 35 years old who received the YFV17D yellow fever vaccine.

Here is the DNA: TGTGCCTCACGGGCGGCCCGGACAGGGACCGGCTACACCTTC. Translated, it gives CASRAARTGTGYTF. The chain uses TRBV12-3 or TRBV12-4 and TRBJ1-2; 8 central bases correspond to TRBD1. Including cysteine and phenylalanine, the CDR3 has 14 amino acids. Only the CDR3 part of the read is kept: 42 bases, read in frame from the first base. The germline V and J ends show losses of 11 bases and 8 bases respectively, and no gene match explains 16 bases of the junction.